The 23 T cell receptor beta chains presented below share a single source sample, sequenced in a study of cytomegalovirus exposure and HLA in healthy donors. This PCR relied on a set of 60 Vbeta primers and 13 Jbeta primers. Profiling relied on immunoSEQ multiplex PCR, and the TCRdb table lists in-frame clones only, not all of them. This table holds about 43,000 clones, roughly 80% found once. Sequenced material: PBMCs. These receptors were taken from a man aged 25-45 years in good health and CMV-seronegative.

The chain couples TRBV27 to TRBJ2-7; 12 bases fit TRBD2. The germline V gene encodes CDR1 MNHEY and CDR2 SMNVEV (reference sequence). This CDR3 comprises 15 residues. J lost 2 bases, V lost 4 bases, and 3 bases had no gene match. DNA for the CDR3: TGTGCCAGCAGTTCACTAGCGGGAGGTACCTACGAGCAGTACTTC. This codes for CASSSLAGGTYEQYF.

V gene TRBV18 combines with J gene TRBJ2-2, with 12 positions matching TRBD2. Germline V gives CDR1 KGHSH, CDR2 LQKENI. V was clipped by 3 bases and J by 0 bases; unmatched bases: 5. The CDR3 runs 18 residues. The DNA of the CDR3 is TGTGCCAGCTCACCCGGACTAGCGGGGAAAGCGAACACCGGGGAGCTGTTTTTT. Translating it yields CASSPGLAGKANTGELFF.

The rearrangement uses TRBV6-5 and TRBJ2-5, with 8 bases that match TRBD2. The end of the DNA is better explained by TRBJ2-7, so the J call may be wrong. This CDR3 has 15 amino acids. Germline V lookup: CDR1 MNHEY, CDR2 SVGAGI. CDR3 amino acids: CASSDSGASSYEQYF. Here the CDR3 DNA reads TGTGCCAGCAGCGATAGCGGGGCGAGCTCCTACGAGCAGTACTTC.

The CDR3 region is CASTEPSGAGETQYF. In nucleotides, the CDR3 is TGTGCCAGCACCGAACCCTCAGGGGCCGGGGAGACCCAGTACTTC. The chain links TRBV2 to TRBJ2-5; the D gene is possibly TRBD1 (6 bases). V was clipped by 7 bases and J by 5 bases, with 20 bases between them. CDR1 and CDR2 (germline): SNHLY, FYNNEI. The CDR3 sequence is 15 residues long.

This clone was seen just once. This rearrangement joins TRBV7-9 to TRBJ2-7, with D possibly TRBD1 on 6 matching bases. This CDR3 has 15 residues. Trimming shortened V by 9 bases and J by 0 bases, and 18 bases separated the two germline ends. Germline V gene sequence: CDR1 SEHNR, CDR2 FQNEAQ (reference sequence). The CDR3 DNA is TGTGCCAGTGAGCGAGGCCAGGGGACCTCCTACGAGCAGTACTTC. Protein: CASERGQGTSYEQYF.

The chain is built from TRBV15 and TRBJ1-5, with TRBD1 identical over 11 bases. The V and J ends lost 0 bases and 11 bases, in that order; junction bases with no gene match: 12. This CDR3 region has 17 residues. The germline V gene encodes CDR1 LNHNV and CDR2 YYDKDF (reference sequence). CDR3 amino acids: CATSRDRTGTGGRSQHF. The CDR3 DNA is TGTGCCACCAGCAGAGATAGAACCGGGACAGGGGGGCGTTCCCAGCATTTT. Looking up the rest from reference TRBV15 and TRBJ1-5 gives the full variable domain: DAMVIQNPRYQVTQFGKPVTLSCSQTLNHNVMYWYQQKSSQAPKLLFHYYDKDFNNEADTPDNFQSRRPNTSFCFLDIRSPGLGDTAMYLCATSRDRTGTGGRSQHFGDGTRLSIL.

The chain couples TRBV28 to TRBJ2-7; tentatively, D is TRBD2 (6 bases). Deletions cut 5 bases from V and 7 bases from J, with 18 bases between. The V gene's germline CDR1 is MDHEN and CDR2 SYDVKM. The length of the CDR3 is 14 residues. The CDR3, as DNA: TGTGCCAGCAGTACAACCGGGACTCTGGGGGAGCAGTACTTC. This encodes CASSTTGTLGEQYF.

This rearrangement joins TRBV18 to TRBJ1-1, with TRBD1 matching over 8 bases. With V trimmed by 1 base and J by 3 bases, 7 bases remained unmatched. This CDR3 spans 16 amino acids. Germline V gives CDR1 KGHSH, CDR2 LQKENI. The CDR3 region has the DNA TGTGCCAGCTCACCACTGGCAGGGGGCGCAGACACTGAAGCTTTCTTT. This sequence encodes CASSPLAGGADTEAFF.

The V call is TRBV7-2, the J call TRBJ2-1; D may be TRBD1 (6 bases). Germline V gene data show CDR1 as SGHTA and CDR2 as FQGNSA. The CDR3 runs to 12 residues. V was clipped by 0 bases and J by 10 bases, with 7 bases between them. The CDR3 DNA reads TGTGCCAGCAGCTTAGCTGGGGGCGAGCAGTTCTTC. This codes for CASSLAGGEQFF. Drawing the rest from reference TRBV7-2 and TRBJ2-1, the complete variable domain is GAGVSQSPSNKVTEKGKDVELRCDPISGHTALYWYRQSLGQGLEFLIYFQGNSAPDKSGLPSDRFSAERTGGSVSTLTIQRTQQEDSAVYLCASSLAGGEQFFGPGTRLTVL.

The rearrangement uses TRBV21-1 and TRBJ2-5; the table assigns TRBD2, which was not confirmed against the DNA. The assigned J gene may be wrong: the sequence end matches TRBJ2-7 better. TRBV21-1 is designated a pseudogene. The CDR3 runs 16 residues. CDR3 coding DNA: TGTGCCAGCAGCAAGTCGGGACTCCTTGATACCTACGAGCAGTACTTC. This encodes CASSKSGLLDTYEQYF.

V and J are TRBV5-1 and TRBJ2-1, with a weak D call TRBD2 (5 bases). In germline, CDR1 is SGHRS, CDR2 YFSETQ. Deletions cut 0 bases from V and 8 bases from J, with 21 bases between. This CDR3 is built from 17 residues. The CDR3 sequence: CASSLGRGRGISDEQFF. CDR3 in DNA: TGCGCCAGCAGCTTGGGGCGAGGGCGCGGTATCTCCGATGAGCAGTTCTTC.

The genes are TRBV7-2 and TRBJ1-6; no reliable D call. The CDR3 covers 14 residues. CDR1 and CDR2 (germline): SGHTA, FQGNSA. The V end lost 1 base, the J end lost 9 bases, and 10 bases lay between the germline ends. The CDR3 loop is CASSLVQVFSPLHF. For the CDR3, the DNA is TGTGCCAGCAGCTTAGTGCAGGTTTTTTCACCCCTCCACTTT.

The rearrangement joins TRBV7-9 to TRBJ2-5; a weak D match, TRBD1 (5 bases). The germline V gene encodes CDR1 SEHNR and CDR2 FQNEAQ (reference sequence). V lost 4 bases, J lost 5 bases, and 14 bases lay in between. This CDR3 region has 14 residues. CDR3 residues: CASSSNSGFETQYF. The CDR3 DNA is TGTGCCAGCAGCTCGAATTCAGGGTTCGAGACCCAGTACTTC.

The chain combines TRBV6-5 with TRBJ1-6; D is possibly TRBD1 (6 bases). CDR3 length equals 15 residues. The V end was cut by 5 bases, the J end by 4 bases, with 12 bases between. Germline assignment: CDR1 MNHEY and CDR2 SVGAGI. The CDR3 here is CASSPQGSYNSPLHF. As DNA, the CDR3 is TGTGCCAGCAGTCCCCAGGGGTCGTATAATTCACCCCTCCACTTT.

J is TRBJ1-3 and V is TRBV5-5; D remains unclear. Germline V gives CDR1 SGHKS, CDR2 YYEKEE (reference sequence). Trimming stripped 4 bases from V and 2 bases from J, with 16 bases between. This CDR3 has 16 residues. Here the CDR3 DNA reads TGTGCCAGCAGCCTTACCTCCACAACCACTGGAAACACCATATATTTT. This gives the protein CASSLTSTTTGNTIYF.

This chain uses TRBV4-3 with TRBJ2-7; D possibly corresponds to TRBD2 (7 bases). The CDR3 loop spans 16 amino acids. The V end lost 0 bases, the J end lost 4 bases, and 16 bases lay between the germline ends. Germline loops: CDR1 LGHNA, CDR2 YSLEER. The CDR3 loop reads CASSQEWSGRGYEQYF. The CDR3 DNA is TGCGCCAGCAGCCAAGAGTGGTCAGGGAGGGGGTACGAGCAGTACTTC.

The chain recombines TRBV6-4 with TRBJ2-3; D gene ambiguous. CDR1 is MRHNA and CDR2 is SNTAGT in the germline V gene. The V and J ends lost 4 bases and 0 bases respectively, with 17 bases between them. The CDR3 runs to 17 residues. CDR3 coding DNA: TGTGCCAGCAGTGCTACGTGGTCCCAAACTAGCACAGATACGCAGTATTTT. Protein product: CASSATWSQTSTDTQYF.

This chain's CDR3 is CASIPRGTDTQYF. The CDR3 bases are TGTGCCAGCATCCCCCGGGGGACAGATACGCAGTATTTT. The gene calls are TRBV5-5 and TRBJ2-3; D possibly corresponds to TRBD2 (6 bases). V was clipped by 6 bases and J by 3 bases, with 11 bases between them. Per germline, CDR1 SGHKS and CDR2 YYEKEE (reference sequence). CDR3 length: 13 residues.

The genes are TRBV10-3 and TRBJ2-1; 10 positions match TRBD2. Germline trimming cut 2 bases from V and 6 bases from J; bases unmatched to any gene: 4. Germline-derived CDR1 and CDR2 are ENHRY and SYGVKD. CDR3 length equals 15 residues. The CDR3 is CAISEAPSGGNEQFF. The CDR3 bases are TGTGCCATCAGTGAGGCCCCTAGCGGGGGCAATGAGCAGTTCTTC.

V is TRBV10-3 and J is TRBJ1-6; D is unclear. Trimming removed 8 bases from V and 9 bases from J, with 23 bases in between. Germline V lookup: CDR1 ENHRY, CDR2 SYGVKD. This CDR3 has 16 amino acids. This CDR3 is CAIDIFRLWVGSPLHF. CDR3 sequence (DNA): TGTGCCATCGACATTTTCCGCCTCTGGGTAGGTTCACCCCTCCACTTT.

The chain carries TRBV7-2 and TRBJ1-5; D is perhaps TRBD1 (6 bases). Germline CDR1 reads SGHTA; CDR2 reads FQGNSA. This CDR3 comprises 18 residues. Between the trimmed V and J ends, which lost 4 bases and 0 bases, there was a span of 19 bases. CDR3 nucleotide sequence: TGTGCCAGCAGCTCCCGGGCCGGGACACCCTATAGCAATCAGCCCCAGCATTTT. It translates to CASSSRAGTPYSNQPQHF.

The chain uses TRBV5-1 and TRBJ2-7, with 9 bases fitting TRBD2. This CDR3 region has 16 residues. Trimming at V came to 4 bases and at J to 0 bases, leaving 8 bases not matched to a gene. Germline assignment: CDR1 SGHRS and CDR2 YFSETQ. CDR3 coding DNA: TGCGCCAGCAGCACTGAGACTAGCGGCTACTCCTACGAGCAGTACTTC. Encoded protein: CASSTETSGYSYEQYF.

This chain uses TRBV4-1 with TRBJ1-1, with 7 nucleotides matching TRBD1. The trim removed 6 bases at V and 4 bases at J, leaving 8 bases unmatched. The germline V gene encodes CDR1 MGHRA and CDR2 YSYEKL. The CDR3 loop spans 14 amino acids. The CDR3 bases are TGCGCCAGCAGACAGACAGGGCAAAGCACTGAAGCTTTCTTT. Protein: CASRQTGQSTEAFF.